These T cell receptor beta chains were read from a single sample in a study of Graves' ophthalmopathy and Graves' hyperthyroidism. Via MiXCR, TCRdb re-called the multiplex PCR reads, giving one row per CDR3 protein. The data contain approximately 1.2 million distinct CDR3 sequences, about 35% of them seen just once; the ten biggest clones take up approximately 12%. Sequencing input: peripheral blood or thyroid tissue (not recorded which). These receptors all come from an adult man with Graves' hyperthyroidism. CDR3s include the opening cysteine and the closing phenylalanine or tryptophan. D genes are given only for firm matches. Where a row states a size, it is once, few, many or the class of an expanded clone; other rows omit it.

-	-	TRBV18	TRBJ1-6	CASSPDQSSPLHF	TGTGCCAGCTCACCCGATCAAAGTTCACCCCTCCACTTT
TRBD1	-	TRBV28	TRBJ1-2	CASSEDRGLLNYGYTF	TGTGCCAGCAGTGAAGACAGGGGGCTCCTTAACTATGGCTACACCTTC
TRBD1	-	TRBV20-1	TRBJ2-7	CSARTTGDEQYF	TGCAGTGCTAGAACAACAGGGGACGAGCAGTACTTC
TRBD1	-	TRBV10-2	TRBJ2-7	CASSAGQGMGSYEQYF	TGCGCCAGCAGTGCCGGACAGGGAATGGGGTCCTACGAGCAGTACTTC
-	many	TRBV7-9	TRBJ2-5	CASSLASKTGETQYF	TGTGCCAGCAGCTTAGCTAGCAAAACCGGTGAGACCCAGTACTTC
-	-	TRBV7-2	TRBJ2-7	CASHLGDERYF	TGTGCCAGCCACCTGGGCGACGAGCGGTACTTC
TRBD1	-	TRBV7-8	TRBJ1-4	CASSGYRGTNEKLFF	TGTGCCAGCAGCGGGTACAGGGGGACTAATGAAAAACTGTTTTTT
-	many	TRBV5-8	TRBJ2-6	CASSGGQAGGANVLTF	TGTGCCAGCAGCGGCGGGCAGGCGGGTGGGGCCAACGTCCTGACTTTC
-	-	TRBV28	TRBJ1-2	CASSFWPQYTF	TGTGCCAGCAGTTTTTGGCCTCAATACACCTTC
-	many	TRBV11-2	TRBJ2-7	CASSRIPGWNYEQYF	TGTGCCAGCAGCCGTATCCCCGGGTGGAACTACGAGCAGTACTTC
-	-	TRBV28	TRBJ1-1	CASRWTLNTEAFF	TGTGCCAGCAGGTGGACTCTGAACACTGAAGCTTTCTTT
TRBD1	many	TRBV4-3	TRBJ2-7	CASSLDRVLGEQYF	TGCGCCAGCAGCTTGGACAGGGTGTTGGGCGAGCAGTACTTC
-	many	TRBV20-1	TRBJ2-7	CSAREGPYEQYF	TGCAGTGCTAGAGAGGGCCCCTACGAGCAGTACTTC
-	few	TRBV10-3	TRBJ2-5	CASSYSGGTGETQYF	TGTGCCAGCAGTTACTCGGGAGGGACAGGGGAGACCCAGTACTTC
-	-	TRBV14	TRBJ1-3	CASSLEHHSGNTIYF	TGTGCCAGCAGCCTCGAACATCACTCTGGAAACACCATATATTTT
-	many	TRBV7-9	TRBJ2-7	CASSLVGRIYEQYF	TGTGCCAGCAGCTTAGTTGGGCGGATCTACGAGCAGTACTTC
-	few	TRBV9	TRBJ2-7	CASNRRFEQYF	TGTGCCAGCAATAGGAGATTCGAGCAGTACTTC
TRBD1	-	TRBV5-1	TRBJ1-6	CASSDWGHTGDSDNSPLHF	TGCGCCAGCAGTGACTGGGGCCACACCGGGGACAGTGATAATTCACCCCTCCACTTT
-	few	TRBV5-6	TRBJ2-5	CASSLVGQTQYF	TGTGCCAGCAGCTTGGTCGGGCAGACCCAGTACTTC
TRBD1	-	TRBV29-1	TRBJ1-5	CSVKTGVGTGRNQPQHF	TGCAGCGTTAAAACAGGGGTAGGGACAGGACGCAATCAGCCCCAGCATTTT
TRBD1	many	TRBV7-9	TRBJ2-5	CASSLGTGGAETQYF	TGTGCCAGCAGCTTAGGGACAGGGGGCGCAGAGACCCAGTACTTC
-	-	TRBV28	TRBJ2-5	CASSTAGRETQYF	TGTGCCAGCAGTACCGCAGGGAGAGAGACCCAGTACTTC
-	-	TRBV29-1	TRBJ2-6	CSVMSGGANVLTF	TGCAGCGTTATGAGCGGGGGGGCCAACGTCCTGACTTTC
-	-	TRBV6-2/TRBV6-3	TRBJ2-6	CASSSARAGANVLTF	TGTGCCAGCAGTTCCGCTAGGGCTGGGGCCAACGTCCTGACTTTC
TRBD1	-	TRBV29-1	TRBJ2-2	CSSLLTGGFTGELFF	TGCAGCAGCCTCTTGACAGGGGGCTTCACCGGGGAGCTGTTTTTT
-	many	TRBV15	TRBJ1-2	CATSRAAESGYTF	TGTGCCACCAGCAGAGCGGCCGAGTCGGGCTACACCTTC
TRBD1	few	TRBV10-3	TRBJ2-2	CAIGGQGLTGELFF	TGTGCCATCGGAGGACAGGGATTAACCGGGGAGCTGTTTTTT
TRBD2	few	TRBV7-9	TRBJ2-2	CASSLAPLAGVSGELFF	TGTGCCAGCAGCTTAGCCCCACTAGCGGGAGTGTCCGGGGAGCTGTTTTTT
TRBD1	-	TRBV28	TRBJ2-7	CASTYGTGTYEQYF	TGTGCCAGCACTTACGGGACAGGCACCTACGAGCAGTACTTC
-	many	TRBV7-8	TRBJ1-3	CASSMDVYSGNTIYF	TGTGCCAGCAGCATGGATGTGTACTCTGGAAACACCATATATTTT
TRBD2	few	TRBV29-1	TRBJ2-3	CSVGGSGSTDTQYF	TGCAGCGTTGGGGGTAGCGGGAGTACAGATACGCAGTATTTT
-	once	TRBV12-3/TRBV12-4	TRBJ1-6	CASSHRASPLHF	TGTGCCAGCAGTCACCGGGCCTCACCCCTCCACTTT
TRBD1	many	TRBV7-9	TRBJ1-1	CASSSRTGPHTEAFF	TGTGCCAGCAGCTCGAGGACAGGGCCGCACACTGAAGCTTTCTTT
-	many	TRBV6-4	TRBJ1-1	CASSADRGVGKAFF	TGTGCCAGCAGTGCGGACAGAGGCGTTGGAAAAGCTTTCTTT
-	many	TRBV15	TRBJ2-6	CATSRTTGGGGANVLTF	TGTGCCACCAGTCGGACGACCGGGGGCGGTGGGGCCAACGTCCTGACTTTC
-	-	TRBV13	TRBJ1-6	CASSLDGPNSPLHF	TGTGCCAGCAGCCTGGACGGCCCGAATTCACCCCTCCACTTT
TRBD1	-	TRBV9	TRBJ1-2	CASSPGTVWTF	TGTGCCAGCAGCCCCGGGACAGTTTGGACCTTC
-	-	TRBV6-2/TRBV6-3	TRBJ2-7	CASSRNGDSEQYF	TGTGCCAGCAGTAGGAATGGCGATAGCGAGCAGTACTTC
-	-	TRBV27	TRBJ1-5	CASTEHTGSQPQHF	TGTGCCAGCACTGAACATACGGGCAGCCAGCCCCAGCATTTT
-	-	TRBV15	TRBJ2-7	CASRETDPSYEQYF	TGTGCCAGCAGAGAGACAGATCCTTCCTACGAGCAGTACTTC
-	-	TRBV3-1	TRBJ2-7	CASSSSWGSDEQYF	TGTGCCAGCAGTTCGTCGTGGGGCTCTGACGAGCAGTACTTC
TRBD1	few	TRBV5-1	TRBJ2-5	CASSLEQGASWETQYF	TGCGCCAGCAGCTTGGAACAGGGGGCATCTTGGGAGACCCAGTACTTC
-	-	TRBV7-8	TRBJ1-3	CASSSNAVGASGNTIYF	TGTGCCAGCAGCTCTAACGCGGTGGGGGCGAGTGGAAACACCATATATTTT
-	few	TRBV20-1	TRBJ2-5	CSVSLGGTRETQYF	TGCAGTGTCTCTCTAGGGGGTACGCGCGAGACCCAGTACTTC
-	few	TRBV4-3	TRBJ1-4	CASRQDRYNEKLFF	TGCGCCAGCAGACAAGACAGATATAATGAAAAACTGTTTTTT
-	-	TRBV10-3	TRBJ2-7	CASNLGVATYEQYF	TGTGCCAGCAACCTCGGGGTAGCGACCTACGAGCAGTACTTC
-	-	TRBV2	TRBJ2-7	CASSEGGQYF	TGTGCCAGCAGTGAAGGAGGGCAGTACTTC
TRBD1	many	TRBV12-3/TRBV12-4	TRBJ2-5	CASSLGQGHDF	TGTGCCAGCAGTTTGGGACAGGGCCATGACTTC
TRBD1	many	TRBV15	TRBJ2-5	CATSRDKGALVEETQYF	TGTGCCACCAGCAGAGATAAGGGGGCGTTGGTTGAGGAGACCCAGTACTTC
-	-	TRBV7-9	TRBJ2-7	CASSQDGSGLSSYEQYF	TGCGCCAGCAGCCAAGATGGATCAGGGCTAAGCTCCTACGAGCAGTACTTC
-	many	TRBV7-9	TRBJ1-2	CASSLFENGYTF	TGTGCCAGCAGCTTATTCGAAAATGGCTACACCTTC